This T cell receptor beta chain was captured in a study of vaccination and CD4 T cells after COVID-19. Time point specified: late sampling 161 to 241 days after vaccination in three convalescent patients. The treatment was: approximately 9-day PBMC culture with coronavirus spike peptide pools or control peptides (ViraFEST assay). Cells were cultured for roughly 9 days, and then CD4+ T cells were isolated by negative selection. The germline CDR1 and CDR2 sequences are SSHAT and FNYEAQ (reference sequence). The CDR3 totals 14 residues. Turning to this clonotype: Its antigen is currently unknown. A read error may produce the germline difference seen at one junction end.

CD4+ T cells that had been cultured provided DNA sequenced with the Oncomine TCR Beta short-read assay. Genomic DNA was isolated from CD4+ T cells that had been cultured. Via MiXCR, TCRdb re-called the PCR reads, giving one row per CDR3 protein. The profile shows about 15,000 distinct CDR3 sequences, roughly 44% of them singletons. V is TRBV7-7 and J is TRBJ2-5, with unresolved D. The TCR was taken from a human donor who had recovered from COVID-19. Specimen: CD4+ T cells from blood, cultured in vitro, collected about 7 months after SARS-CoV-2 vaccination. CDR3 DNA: TGTGCTAGCAGCCCGTCTTCGACCCAAGAGACCCAGTACTTC. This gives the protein CASSPSSTQETQYF.